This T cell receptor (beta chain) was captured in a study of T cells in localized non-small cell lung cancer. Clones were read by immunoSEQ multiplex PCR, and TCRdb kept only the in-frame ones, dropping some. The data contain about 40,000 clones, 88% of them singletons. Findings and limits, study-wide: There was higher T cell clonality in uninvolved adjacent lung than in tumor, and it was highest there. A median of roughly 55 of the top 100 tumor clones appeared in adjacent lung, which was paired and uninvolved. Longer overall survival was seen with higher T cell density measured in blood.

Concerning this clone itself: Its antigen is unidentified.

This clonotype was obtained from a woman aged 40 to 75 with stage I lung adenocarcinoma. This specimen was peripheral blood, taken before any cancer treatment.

CDR3 nucleotide sequence: TGCGCCAGCAGCACCTCCCCCCAGGGGGCGAATAACGAGCAGTACTTC. The encoded protein is CASSTSPQGANNEQYF. V usage is TRBV5-1 and J usage is TRBJ2-7; 8 bases map to TRBD1. Germline V gene sequence: CDR1 SGHRS, CDR2 YFSETQ. The junction had 14 bases not matched to a gene; V was cut back by 4 bases and J by 5 bases. This CDR3 is built from 16 residues.